The sequence of this T cell receptor beta chain was determined in a study of blood T cell repertoires in COVID-19. Produced via immunoSEQ multiplex PCR; TCRdb's table is partial and in-frame only. This sample has under 200,000 clones, with around three quarters found just once. Germline V gene sequence: CDR1 SQVTM, CDR2 ANQGSEA. Trimming took off 4 bases at V and 5 bases at J, with 14 bases between the two ends. The CDR3 is 13 residues long. Sequencing used peripheral blood. The V and J genes are TRBV29-1 and TRBJ1-1; D gene ambiguous. The receptor was isolated from a man between 65 and 80 years old with active or convalescent COVID-19. The CDR3 DNA follows: TGCAGCGTTGGGAACGTTATGCGGACTGAAGCTTTCTTT. It codes for CSVGNVMRTEAFF.